The 15 T cell receptor beta chains listed next were all sequenced from one sample in a study of cytomegalovirus exposure and HLA in healthy donors. The PCR made use of 60 Vbeta and 13 Jbeta primers. TCRdb keeps only in-frame clones here, not all; method: immunoSEQ multiplex PCR. The repertoire has around 130,000 clones, 84% of them found once; the top ten carry 2.5% to 3%. Sample: PBMCs. The receptors shown here come from a woman aged 18 to 35 in good health and CMV-seropositive.

The chain has TRBV29-1 and TRBJ1-1, with TRBD1 as a possible D gene (6 bases). The CDR3 contains 13 residues. Germline CDR1 is SQVTM and CDR2 is ANQGSEA. The germline V and J ends were trimmed by 6 bases and 0 bases, with 11 bases remaining between them. The CDR3 protein is CSVEDSMNTEAFF. In nucleotides, the CDR3 is TGCAGCGTAGAGGACAGTATGAACACTGAAGCTTTCTTT. The full variable domain, in which reference TRBV29-1 and TRBJ1-1 provide the parts outside the CDR3, is SAVISQKPSRDICQRGTSLTIQCQVDSQVTMMFWYRQQPGQSLTLIATANQGSEATYESGFVIDKFPISRPNLTFSTLTVSNMSPEDSSIYLCSVEDSMNTEAFFGQGTRLTVV.

To note about this clone: Within the sample, other DNA sequences also encode this same CDR3. The V call is TRBV5-4, the J call TRBJ2-5; 9 bases agree with TRBD1. Germline V gene lookup returns CDR1 SGHNT and CDR2 YYREEE (reference sequence). V trimming: 4 bases; J trimming: 3 bases; junction bases outside the gene matches: 4. The CDR3 runs to 14 residues. CDR3: CASSPRTGEETQYF. The CDR3 coding sequence is TGTGCCAGCAGCCCTAGGACAGGGGAAGAGACCCAGTACTTC.

This clone was detected only once. This sequence joins TRBV12-5 and TRBJ1-6; weak D call: TRBD1 (6 bases). Germline values: CDR1 LGHNT, CDR2 FRNRAP. This CDR3 has 16 residues. The ends were cut back, 6 bases at V and 7 bases at J, with 19 bases in the middle. CDR3 coding DNA: TGTGCTAGTGGCTCGGGGGGCGGGGGCTGGAATTCACCCCTCCACTTT. It yields the protein CASGSGGGGWNSPLHF.

The chain has TRBV10-1 and TRBJ2-3; a weak D match, TRBD1 (5 bases). This CDR3 is 15 amino acids long. Per germline, CDR1 WNHNN and CDR2 SYGVQD (reference sequence). V lost 3 bases and J 2 bases, leaving 12 bases between the germline ends. As DNA, the CDR3 is TGCGCCAGCAGTGATTCAGGGTTTTACACAGATACGCAGTATTTT. Translating it yields CASSDSGFYTDTQYF.

This chain connects TRBV4-1 to TRBJ2-5; tentative D call: TRBD1 (5 bases). The CDR3 is 14 residues long. V was pared by 0 bases and J by 4 bases, with 9 bases between. Germline V gene lookup returns CDR1 MGHRA and CDR2 YSYEKL. The CDR3 spells CASSQDLGRETQYF. The CDR3 DNA is TGCGCCAGCAGCCAAGATCTGGGGCGAGAGACCCAGTACTTC.

The rearrangement links TRBV5-1 to TRBJ1-1; a possible D gene is TRBD1 (6 bases). There are 17 residues in the CDR3. The V gene's germline CDR1 is SGHRS and CDR2 YFSETQ. Trimming pared 0 bases from V and 0 bases from J, leaving 15 bases between. The CDR3 loop is CASSLEAGAPMNTEAFF. CDR3 nucleotides: TGCGCCAGCAGCTTGGAGGCAGGGGCCCCAATGAACACTGAAGCTTTCTTT.

V gene TRBV29-1 combines with J gene TRBJ2-3; 12 positions match TRBD1. V lost 3 bases, J lost 4 bases, and 2 bases stayed unmatched. The germline CDR1 and CDR2 sequences are SQVTM and ANQGSEA. The CDR3 spans 14 residues. CDR3 nucleotide sequence: TGCAGCGTTGACGGGACAGGGGGCGCAGATACGCAGTATTTT. This codes for CSVDGTGGADTQYF.

V is TRBV6-4 and J is TRBJ1-6; 7 bases agree with TRBD1. The germline CDR1 and CDR2 sequences are MRHNA and SNTAGT. Trimming removed 3 bases from V and 7 bases from J; junction bases left unmatched: 3. The CDR3 consists of 14 residues. The CDR3 nucleotides are TGTGCCAGCAGTGAAACAGGGGAGAATTCACCCCTCCACTTT. As protein: CASSETGENSPLHF.

This clone has just one count. The genes are TRBV29-1 and TRBJ2-3; 11 nucleotides align to TRBD2. CDR3 length: 13 residues. Germline-derived CDR1 and CDR2 are SQVTM and ANQGSEA. With V trimmed by 7 bases and J by 7 bases, 7 bases remained unmatched. CDR3 region: CSETGTSGNTQYF. CDR3 coding DNA: TGCAGCGAGACCGGGACTAGCGGAAATACGCAGTATTTT.

This chain uses TRBV25-1 with TRBJ1-5, with D unclear. Trimming pared 1 base from V and 9 bases from J, leaving 16 bases between. This CDR3 contains 15 residues. Germline V gene sequence: CDR1 MGHDK, CDR2 SYGVNS. The CDR3 coding sequence is TGTGCCAGCAGTGAATCCCGCGGCCGTAGACCGCCCCAGCATTTT. Amino acids: CASSESRGRRPPQHF.

This clone was observed a few times. This chain uses TRBV2 with TRBJ2-7; TRBD1 might be the D (6 bases). CDR1 and CDR2 from the germline V gene are SNHLY and FYNNEI. This CDR3 has 16 residues. V lost 2 bases and J 0 bases, leaving 14 bases between the germline ends. CDR3 sequence (DNA): TGTGCCAGCAGTGAAATCAAGGGACACCGCTCCTACGAGCAGTACTTC. This gives the protein CASSEIKGHRSYEQYF. The variable domain in full, with the rest retrieved from reference TRBV2 and TRBJ2-7, is EPEVTQTPSHQVTQMGQEVILRCVPISNHLYFYWYRQILGQKVEFLVSFYNNEISEKSEIFDDQFSVERPDGSNFTLKIRSTKLEDSAMYFCASSEIKGHRSYEQYFGPGTRLTVT.

This chain connects TRBV6-4 to TRBJ2-3, with unresolved D. CDR3 length equals 15 residues. Trimming stripped 5 bases from V and 4 bases from J, with 16 bases between. CDR1 and CDR2 (germline): MRHNA, SNTAGT. Written as DNA, the CDR3 is TGTGCCAGCAGTTCCGGAATAGCAGATGCAGATACGCAGTATTTT. Encoded protein: CASSSGIADADTQYF.

The chain employs TRBV5-4 and TRBJ2-5; 13 bases fit TRBD2. Germline loops: CDR1 SGHNT, CDR2 YYREEE (reference sequence). The CDR3 has 17 amino acids. The V segment lost 4 bases and the J segment 5 bases; nucleotides outside the gene matches: 11. CDR3 sequence (DNA): TGTGCCAGCAGCCCTCAGACTAGCGGGGGGAGTTATGAGACCCAGTACTTC. Translated: CASSPQTSGGSYETQYF.

This chain joins TRBV7-9 and TRBJ2-7, with 10 bases aligning to TRBD1. This CDR3 is 17 amino acids long. Per the germline V gene, CDR1 is SEHNR and CDR2 is FQNEAQ (reference sequence). The ends lost 1 base at V and 4 bases at J; junction bases unmatched: 10. CDR3 loop: CASSLDSDRGLLYEQYF. The DNA for the CDR3 is TGTGCCAGCAGCTTAGATTCAGACAGGGGGCTTTTATACGAGCAGTACTTC.

This chain uses TRBV6-1 with TRBJ2-2; D is possibly TRBD2 (6 bases). V shed 6 bases and J shed 2 bases, with 10 bases lying between them. In germline, CDR1 is MNHNS, CDR2 SASEGT. This CDR3 contains 14 residues. The CDR3 here is CASREGINTGELFF. In DNA form, the CDR3 reads TGTGCCAGCAGGGAGGGGATCAACACCGGGGAGCTGTTTTTT.